The clone carrying this T cell receptor beta chain was found a few times. Germline CDR1 and CDR2: MNHEY and SVGEGT. The V end was cut by 6 bases, the J end by 1 base, with 11 bases between. CDR3 length: 14 residues. This sample was included in a study of blood T cells in healthy people across ages. A second PCR of roughly 7 to 11 cycles used a sample-barcoded 5' primer and a J-beta primer mix. TCRdb redid the calling of the 5' RACE reads with MiXCR, one entry per CDR3 protein. Found here are about 1.5 million distinct CDR3 sequences, 42% of them singletons; the top ten hold about 4%. This TCR was sampled from a woman aged 18-29 years in good health. Sequencing used blood. The V gene is TRBV6-2 or TRBV6-3, the J gene TRBJ2-3; possibly TRBD2 for D (5 bases). The CDR3 DNA follows: TGTGCCAGCAGGGACTTGCAGGGCACAGATACGCAGTATTTT. Translated, it gives CASRDLQGTDTQYF.